This TCR beta chain originates from a study of T cells in tuberculosis. As for the study in general: T cells were selected with CD1B tetramers loaded with glucose monomycolate. In South Africa, adults with active tuberculosis were compared with IGRA-negative and latently infected IGRA-positive adolescents. Samples predate treatment or fall within its first 7 days.

This sample's time point: new active TB diagnosis, blood taken before or within 7 days of starting treatment. The study, taken as a whole, reports: The TCR-beta difference was not significant; alpha differences partly reflected length.

Libraries were prepared by immunoSEQ multiplex PCR; TCRdb keeps only in-frame clonotypes and omits some of them. The table has 30,000 to 40,000 clones, approximately 90% seen once. Germline V gene lookup returns CDR1 SGDLS and CDR2 YYNGEE. The CDR3 length is 14 residues. The V end was cut by 2 bases, the J end by 0 bases, with 9 bases between. On this clone itself: Its specificity is not known.

The genes are TRBV9 and TRBJ2-7; no firm D call. The TCR was taken from an adult with tuberculosis. The source material was PBMCs, sampled at tuberculosis diagnosis. CDR3 sequence: CASSVGSGSYEQYF. The CDR3 region has the DNA TGTGCCAGCAGCGTCGGCTCAGGCTCCTACGAGCAGTACTTC.